The rows below give T cell receptor beta chains drawn from one sample of a study of shared clonotypes between healthy human individuals. Some clones are missing from TCRdb's copy, which holds only in-frame ones; the method was immunoSEQ multiplex PCR. The sample yields about 510,000 clones, 79% seen once. The sample taken for sequencing was PBMCs. Receptor source: a woman aged 40-49 years in good health. Some clones in this sample may be carry-over from other donors' samples. Each CDR3 is given with its conserved first and last residue. The order of the fields is V gene, J gene, CDR3 protein.

TRBV28	TRBJ1-5	CASTLTGNQPQHF
TRBV27	TRBJ2-3	CASSSSAGPGTDTQYF
TRBV28	TRBJ1-5	CASRDGLSNQPQHF
TRBV9	TRBJ2-3	CASSARLAGTDTQYF
TRBV7-9	TRBJ2-3	CASSRDRTIDDTQYF
TRBV5-6	TRBJ1-2	CASSFGAGGNYGYTF
TRBV2	TRBJ1-5	CASSEDASSNQPQHF
TRBV14	TRBJ2-2	CASSQVAGGTGELFF
TRBV18	TRBJ2-7	CASSPSGRADEQYF
TRBV11-2	TRBJ1-1	CASSFGAGLLNTEAFF